The 30 T cell receptor beta chains reported below all come from one sample, sequenced in a study of cytotoxic CD8 clonotypes in ibrutinib-treated CLL. Sequencing was performed with immunoSEQ multiplex PCR; in TCRdb, only in-frame clones are kept and a portion is missing. The sample contains about 24,000 clones, roughly 71% of which appear only once. Sequenced here: PBMCs, sampled after 12 months of ibrutinib treatment. These receptors were taken from a human donor with chronic lymphocytic leukemia.

The genes are TRBV27 and TRBJ1-5; 8 bases align to TRBD1. CDR1 and CDR2 from the germline V gene are MNHEY and SMNVEV (reference sequence). V gave up 6 bases and J gave up 2 bases; unmatched junction bases: 6. This CDR3 region has 15 residues. The CDR3 here is CASRDTGGGNQPQHF. The CDR3 region has the DNA TGTGCCAGCAGGGATACAGGGGGAGGCAATCAGCCCCAGCATTTT.

CDR3 residues: CASRGSRLNSPLHF. The CDR3 nucleotides read TGTGCCAGCAGGGGAAGTCGCTTAAATTCACCCCTCCACTTT. The J gene is TRBJ1-6, the V gene TRBV7-8; D unresolved. Trimming stripped 6 bases from V and 7 bases from J, with 13 bases between. Germline-derived CDR1 and CDR2 are SGHVS and FQNEAQ. This CDR3 is 14 amino acids long.

This clone is medium-sized (0.01 to 0.1%) in the sample. CDR3 DNA: TGTGCCAGCAGCGCGGGACAGGGGCAAGAGACCCAGTACTTC. This encodes CASSAGQGQETQYF. The J gene is TRBJ2-5, the V gene TRBV7-6; 10 nucleotides line up with TRBD1. The CDR3 runs to 14 residues. J was trimmed by 2 bases and V by 5 bases; bases with no gene match: 2. Germline-derived CDR1 and CDR2 are SGHVS and FNYEAQ.

The chain combines TRBV27 with TRBJ2-3; TRBD2 matches at 7 bases. The CDR3 loop spans 16 amino acids. Germline CDR1 is MNHEY and CDR2 is SMNVEV (reference sequence). V lost 8 bases to trimming and J lost 3 bases; unmatched junction nucleotides: 14. CDR3: CASRSTGLVRTDTQYF. In DNA, the CDR3 is TGTGCCAGCCGGAGTACAGGACTAGTACGGACAGATACGCAGTATTTT.

The chain combines TRBV4-1 with TRBJ1-5, with D possibly TRBD1 on 6 matching bases. The V and J ends lost 0 bases and 9 bases respectively, with 12 bases between them. The CDR3 consists of 14 residues. Germline values: CDR1 MGHRA, CDR2 YSYEKL. CDR3 amino acids: CASSQEPGGLPQHF. CDR3 bases: TGCGCCAGCAGCCAAGAGCCGGGGGGCCTGCCCCAGCATTTT.

V is TRBV6-6 and J is TRBJ2-7; 10 positions agree with TRBD1. With V trimmed by 6 bases and J by 7 bases, 15 bases remained unmatched. The germline CDR1 and CDR2 sequences are MNHNY and SVGAGI (reference sequence). The CDR3 is made up of 16 amino acids. This CDR3 is CASRKAQRDRGWEQYF. CDR3 nucleotides: TGTGCCAGCAGAAAAGCGCAGAGGGACAGGGGTTGGGAGCAGTACTTC.

This clone was picked up a small number of times. The V gene is TRBV18, the J gene TRBJ1-6; D gene unclear. This CDR3 is 15 amino acids long. Germline CDR1 and CDR2: KGHSH and LQKENI. V lost 2 bases to trimming and J lost 10 bases, with 15 bases between them. The CDR3 is CASSPSQQRESPLHF. The CDR3 region has the DNA TGTGCCAGCTCACCATCCCAACAGAGGGAATCACCCCTCCACTTT.

This chain connects TRBV5-1 to TRBJ1-5; TRBD1 matches 7 bases. V was pared by 0 bases and J by 3 bases, with 9 bases of the junction left unmatched. Germline V gene sequence: CDR1 SGHRS, CDR2 YFSETQ. This CDR3 is 17 amino acids long. CDR3 loop: CASSLGSSTGPNQPQHF. The CDR3, as DNA: TGCGCCAGCAGCTTGGGCAGCTCGACAGGGCCCAATCAGCCCCAGCATTTT. The full variable domain, rest sourced from reference TRBV5-1 and TRBJ1-5, is KAGVTQTPRYLIKTRGQQVTLSCSPISGHRSVSWYQQTPGQGLQFLFEYFSETQRNKGNFPGRFSGRQFSNSRSEMNVSTLELGDSALYLCASSLGSSTGPNQPQHFGDGTRLSIL.

The chain couples TRBV21-1 to TRBJ2-6; the table assigns TRBD1, which was not confirmed against the DNA. TRBV21-1 is annotated as a pseudogene. The CDR3 sequence is 19 residues long. CDR3 amino acids: CASSKAGQGADAGANVLTF. CDR3 DNA sequence: TGTGCCAGCAGCAAAGCGGGACAGGGAGCGGACGCTGGGGCCAACGTCCTGACTTTC.

The chain couples TRBV7-2 to TRBJ2-5, with 9 bases lining up with TRBD1. Looked up from germline, CDR1 is SGHTA and CDR2 is FQGNSA. V dropped 3 bases and J dropped 7; count of bases not matched to a gene: 9. This CDR3 is 15 amino acids long. The CDR3 loop is CASSFGSTGGGTQYF. The CDR3 coding sequence is TGTGCCAGCAGCTTCGGATCGACAGGGGGGGGGACCCAGTACTTC.

The chain couples TRBV29-1 to TRBJ1-1, with TRBD1 as a possible D gene (6 bases). V was cut by 6 bases and J by 1 base, with 12 bases left in between. Germline V CDR1 and CDR2: SQVTM, ANQGSEA. This CDR3 is built from 13 residues. CDR3 region: CSVARQANTEAFF. CDR3 nucleotide sequence: TGCAGCGTCGCCCGACAGGCGAACACTGAAGCTTTCTTT.

This rearrangement joins TRBV18 to TRBJ2-3; 9 positions agree with TRBD1. CDR1 and CDR2 from the germline V gene are KGHSH and LQKENI. The length of the CDR3 is 15 residues. The V segment lost 3 bases and the J segment 6 bases; nucleotides outside the gene matches: 7. The CDR3 protein is CASSPRDRELDTQYF. The CDR3 DNA follows: TGTGCCAGCTCACCCCGGGACAGGGAGTTGGATACGCAGTATTTT.

The rearrangement joins TRBV7-2 to TRBJ1-4; D not resolved. Germline loops: CDR1 SGHTA, CDR2 FQGNSA. V was cut by 5 bases and J by 7 bases, with 17 bases left in between. CDR3 length: 15 amino acids. The CDR3 here is CASSAGLTTSEKLFF. The CDR3 DNA follows: TGTGCCAGCAGCGCCGGACTGACTACCAGTGAAAAACTGTTTTTT.

The gene calls are TRBV5-1 and TRBJ1-2; D call uncertain. Deletions cut 3 bases from V and 7 bases from J, with 10 bases between. This CDR3 is 12 amino acids long. Germline values: CDR1 SGHRS, CDR2 YFSETQ. Here the CDR3 DNA reads TGCGCCAGCAGCTCCGGGGTTGGTGGCTACACCTTC. It is translated as CASSSGVGGYTF.

CDR3 DNA: TGCAGCGTTGGGGGACAGGGGCAAGGTCAGCCCCAGCATTTT. Translating it yields CSVGGQGQGQPQHF. The rearrangement uses TRBV29-1 and TRBJ1-5; 10 bases align to TRBD1. V shed 4 bases, J shed 6 bases, and the junction held 6 bases outside the gene matches. CDR3 length equals 14 residues. Looked up from germline, CDR1 is SQVTM and CDR2 is ANQGSEA. The complete variable domain, with remaining parts taken from reference TRBV29-1 and TRBJ1-5, reads SAVISQKPSRDICQRGTSLTIQCQVDSQVTMMFWYRQQPGQSLTLIATANQGSEATYESGFVIDKFPISRPNLTFSTLTVSNMSPEDSSIYLCSVGGQGQGQPQHFGDGTRLSIL.

V and J are TRBV6-1 and TRBJ2-7; D unclear. Germline loops: CDR1 MNHNS, CDR2 SASEGT. The CDR3 has 14 residues. V was pared by 4 bases and J by 0 bases, with 10 bases between. CDR3 loop: CASSAVGSSYEQYF. Here the CDR3 DNA reads TGTGCCAGCAGTGCCGTAGGAAGCTCCTACGAGCAGTACTTC.

CDR3: CASSYSSGGVGDTQYF. CDR3 coding DNA: TGTGCCAGCAGTTACTCGAGCGGGGGGGTAGGAGATACGCAGTATTTT. The rearrangement joins TRBV6-5 to TRBJ2-3; 10 nucleotides line up with TRBD2. Germline CDR1 reads MNHEY; CDR2 reads SVGAGI. V shed 0 bases, J shed 5 bases, and the junction held 5 bases outside the gene matches. CDR3 size: 16 residues.

This clone was counted between two and nine times. The chain couples TRBV2 to TRBJ2-1, with no clear D. Trimming took 3 bases from V and 4 from J, leaving 1 base between them. The CDR3 is made up of 11 amino acids. CDR1 and CDR2 (germline): SNHLY, FYNNEI. CDR3 sequence: CASSEYNEQFF. The DNA for the CDR3 is TGTGCCAGCAGTGAGTACAATGAGCAGTTCTTC.

The CDR3 is CASSPRQGPRWNEQFF. DNA of the CDR3: TGCGCCAGCAGCCCCCGGCAGGGCCCCCGGTGGAATGAGCAGTTCTTC. This chain joins TRBV4-1 and TRBJ2-1; TRBD1 might be the D (5 bases). V was cut by 4 bases and J by 7 bases, with 20 bases left in between. The CDR3 has 16 residues. The germline gives CDR1 MGHRA, CDR2 YSYEKL.

This clone showed up just once. This chain uses TRBV11-2 with TRBJ2-3; D unclear. Germline loops: CDR1 SGHAT, CDR2 FQNNGV. V was shortened by 5 bases and J by 3 bases, with 15 bases between the two germline ends. This CDR3 is 15 amino acids long. The CDR3 spells CASSPRRAETDTQYF. CDR3 DNA: TGTGCCAGCAGCCCTAGACGGGCAGAGACAGATACGCAGTATTTT.

The chain links TRBV6-5 to TRBJ1-1; 7 positions match TRBD1. V dropped 7 bases and J dropped 0; count of bases not matched to a gene: 5. The CDR3 runs 14 residues. CDR1 MNHEY and CDR2 SVGAGI come from the germline V gene. This CDR3 reads CASTMGTVNTEAFF. In DNA form, the CDR3 reads TGTGCCAGCACAATGGGGACAGTGAACACTGAAGCTTTCTTT.

The chain uses TRBV7-2 and TRBJ1-1; possible D gene TRBD1, 6 bases. CDR1 is SGHTA and CDR2 is FQGNSA in the germline V gene. Trimming took 5 bases from V and 10 from J, leaving 17 bases between them. The CDR3 spans 13 residues. This chain's CDR3 is CASSRRQAQIAFF. The CDR3 bases are TGTGCCAGCAGCCGCCGACAGGCTCAAATAGCTTTCTTT.

The rearrangement uses TRBV5-1 and TRBJ1-1; a weak D match, TRBD1 (6 bases). CDR1 and CDR2 from the germline V gene are SGHRS and YFSETQ. V shed 3 bases and J shed 0 bases, with 15 bases lying between them. CDR3 size: 16 residues. The CDR3 loop reads CASSSNARTVNTEAFF. DNA for the CDR3: TGCGCCAGCAGCTCAAACGCCCGGACAGTGAACACTGAAGCTTTCTTT. The full variable domain, completed using reference TRBV5-1 and TRBJ1-1, is KAGVTQTPRYLIKTRGQQVTLSCSPISGHRSVSWYQQTPGQGLQFLFEYFSETQRNKGNFPGRFSGRQFSNSRSEMNVSTLELGDSALYLCASSSNARTVNTEAFFGQGTRLTVV.

V gene TRBV4-1 combines with J gene TRBJ1-2; 7 bases line up with TRBD1. CDR3 length: 16 residues. Per germline, CDR1 MGHRA and CDR2 YSYEKL. V was pared by 7 bases and J by 5 bases, with 16 bases of the junction left unmatched. The CDR3 region has the DNA TGCGCCAGCACCGCTACCGGGACAGCGGGAAGATATGGCTACACCTTC. Translated, it gives CASTATGTAGRYGYTF.

The chain couples TRBV4-3 to TRBJ1-1, with D perhaps matching TRBD1 (5 bases). V dropped 3 bases and J dropped 7 bases, with 15 bases sitting between them. Germline V gene data show CDR1 as LGHNA and CDR2 as YSLEER. The CDR3 has 14 residues. CDR3 nucleotides: TGCGCCAGCAGCCAGGGGCCGGGACGTGGTGAAGCTTTCTTT. This codes for CASSQGPGRGEAFF.

This clone was observed a few times. The chain couples TRBV12-2 to TRBJ1-2; the table's D gene call, TRBD1, was not cross checked with the DNA. TRBV12-2 is given as a pseudogene. The length of the CDR3 is 14 residues. The CDR3 nucleotides are TGTGCAAGTCGCTCTAAAGCCAGGGGTTTTAGCTACACCTTC. This encodes CASRSKARGFSYTF.

This chain links TRBV19 with TRBJ1-4; 9 bases align to TRBD1. Unmatched junction bases numbered 1, after V lost 6 bases and J lost 2 bases. The CDR3 covers 14 residues. CDR1 LNHDA and CDR2 SQIVND come from the germline V gene (reference sequence). In DNA form, the CDR3 reads TGTGCCAGTAGACAGGGGGCGACTAATGAAAAACTGTTTTTT. Protein sequence: CASRQGATNEKLFF.

V usage is TRBV30 and J usage is TRBJ1-1, with 7 positions matching TRBD1. With 8 bases clipped from V and 4 bases from J, the junction kept 16 bases outside the gene matches. CDR1 is GTSNPN and CDR2 is SVGIG in the germline V gene (reference sequence). CDR3 length: 15 amino acids. The CDR3 loop is CARDTLGQLSTEAFF. The CDR3 DNA reads TGTGCCCGGGACACCCTGGGACAGTTGAGCACTGAAGCTTTCTTT.

The chain combines TRBV30 with TRBJ2-5; D might be TRBD1 (6 bases). V was pared by 0 bases and J by 7 bases, with 21 bases between. CDR1 GTSNPN and CDR2 SVGIG come from the germline V gene (reference sequence). This CDR3 has 16 amino acids. CDR3 protein: CAWSVRAPTGSGTQYF. Written as DNA, the CDR3 is TGTGCCTGGAGTGTAAGGGCACCTACAGGGAGTGGGACCCAGTACTTC.

The genes are TRBV4-3 and TRBJ2-7; D may be TRBD1 (6 bases). V lost 3 bases, J lost 7 bases, and 16 bases lay in between. CDR1 LGHNA and CDR2 YSLEER come from the germline V gene. This CDR3 has 14 residues. CDR3: CASSQRVTGTEQYF. The CDR3 DNA follows: TGCGCCAGCAGCCAGCGAGTGACAGGAACGGAGCAGTACTTC.